This is a list of T cell receptor beta chains from one sample in a study of T cells in Graves' hyperthyroidism and ophthalmopathy. TCRdb processed the multiplex PCR reads anew with MiXCR; each CDR3 protein has one entry. The table has about 600,000 distinct CDR3 sequences, around 13% seen once; the top ten hold approximately 13%. Material: blood. These receptors originate from a woman in her forties or fifties with Graves' ophthalmopathy. Both conserved end residues are part of each CDR3. D genes are given only for firm matches. Where a row states a size, it is once, few, many or the class of an expanded clone; other rows omit it.

cdr3_nt: TGCGCCAGCCGCGCGGCGGGAGCCATTTCCAATGAGCAGTTCTTC
cdr3_aa: CASRAAGAISNEQFF
clone_size: NA
v_call: TRBV4-3
d_call: TRBD2
j_call: TRBJ2-1

cdr3_nt: TGTGCCAGCAGTTACTCCAAATGGGGCTTGGACTACGAGCAGTACTTC
cdr3_aa: CASSYSKWGLDYEQYF
clone_size: many
v_call: TRBV6-2/TRBV6-3
d_call: NA
j_call: TRBJ2-7

cdr3_nt: TGTGCCATCAGAGGGACAGGGACTACCGGGGAGCTGTTTTTT
cdr3_aa: CAIRGTGTTGELFF
clone_size: NA
v_call: TRBV10-3
d_call: TRBD1
j_call: TRBJ2-2

cdr3_nt: TGTGCCAGCAGCACCGGACTTTATCAAGAGACCCAGTACTTC
cdr3_aa: CASSTGLYQETQYF
clone_size: many
v_call: TRBV7-9
d_call: NA
j_call: TRBJ2-5

cdr3_nt: TGTGCCAGCAGCTTTACTAGCTCCGGCTATGAGCAGTTCTTC
cdr3_aa: CASSFTSSGYEQFF
clone_size: many
v_call: TRBV7-9
d_call: NA
j_call: TRBJ2-1

cdr3_nt: TGTGCCACCAGGGGGACTAGCGGCAATGAGCAGTTCTTC
cdr3_aa: CATRGTSGNEQFF
clone_size: few
v_call: TRBV24-1
d_call: TRBD2
j_call: TRBJ2-1

cdr3_nt: TGTGCCACCAGCAGAGGAGGACAGGGGGATGAAAAACTGTTTTTT
cdr3_aa: CATSRGGQGDEKLFF
clone_size: few
v_call: TRBV15
d_call: TRBD1
j_call: TRBJ1-4

cdr3_nt: TGCAGCATTCGACTAGCGGGACTGGCAGATACGCAGTATTTT
cdr3_aa: CSIRLAGLADTQYF
clone_size: many
v_call: TRBV29-1
d_call: TRBD2
j_call: TRBJ2-3

cdr3_nt: TGCGCCAGCAGCCAAGGGCGGACAGGGGCGAATCAGCCCCAGCATTTT
cdr3_aa: CASSQGRTGANQPQHF
clone_size: few
v_call: TRBV4-1
d_call: TRBD1
j_call: TRBJ1-5

cdr3_nt: TGTGCCAGCAGCTTAGATCTCGCTCGGGGCTACACCTTC
cdr3_aa: CASSLDLARGYTF
clone_size: many
v_call: TRBV7-8
d_call: NA
j_call: TRBJ1-2

cdr3_nt: TGTGCCAGCTCACTAAATCTCAGAGGACTACCGAACACCGGGGAGCTGTTTTTT
cdr3_aa: CASSLNLRGLPNTGELFF
clone_size: few
v_call: TRBV18
d_call: NA
j_call: TRBJ2-2

cdr3_nt: TGTGCCAGCAGTTACTCTTGGGCGGGTAACAATGAGCAGTTCTTC
cdr3_aa: CASSYSWAGNNEQFF
clone_size: NA
v_call: TRBV6-2/TRBV6-3
d_call: NA
j_call: TRBJ2-1

cdr3_nt: TGTGCCAGCAGGGTCTACGAGCAGTACTTC
cdr3_aa: CASRVYEQYF
clone_size: many
v_call: TRBV2
d_call: NA
j_call: TRBJ2-7

cdr3_nt: TGTGCCAGCAGTTTTTGGGGGGGCGACCAGCCCCAGCATTTT
cdr3_aa: CASSFWGGDQPQHF
clone_size: many
v_call: TRBV12-3/TRBV12-4
d_call: NA
j_call: TRBJ1-5

cdr3_nt: TGCGCCAGCAGCCATTGGGACATCGACCTCTACGAGCAGTACTTC
cdr3_aa: CASSHWDIDLYEQYF
clone_size: many
v_call: TRBV5-1
d_call: NA
j_call: TRBJ2-7

cdr3_nt: TGCAGCGTTGAAGGTACAGGGGGGTACAATGAGCAGTTCTTC
cdr3_aa: CSVEGTGGYNEQFF
clone_size: many
v_call: TRBV29-1
d_call: TRBD1
j_call: TRBJ2-1

cdr3_nt: TGTGCCAGCAGCTTAGGCTGGTTTTCTACTAATGAAAAACTGTTTTTT
cdr3_aa: CASSLGWFSTNEKLFF
clone_size: many
v_call: TRBV7-2
d_call: NA
j_call: TRBJ1-4

cdr3_nt: TGTGCCAGCAGTTACTATGGGACAGGGAGCACTGAAGCTTTCTTT
cdr3_aa: CASSYYGTGSTEAFF
clone_size: many
v_call: TRBV6-6
d_call: TRBD1
j_call: TRBJ1-1

cdr3_nt: TGCGCCAGCGGGACAGGGGGCCGGTGGAACACTGAAGCTTTCTTT
cdr3_aa: CASGTGGRWNTEAFF
clone_size: many
v_call: TRBV5-1
d_call: TRBD1
j_call: TRBJ1-1

cdr3_nt: TGTGCCAGCATCCTCTTGGCAGGGAAAGAGACCCAGTACTTC
cdr3_aa: CASILLAGKETQYF
clone_size: NA
v_call: TRBV6-1
d_call: NA
j_call: TRBJ2-5

cdr3_nt: TGTGCCAGCAGTCGACTAACAGGGCCAGGGGGTTATGGCTACACCTTC
cdr3_aa: CASSRLTGPGGYGYTF
clone_size: many
v_call: TRBV28
d_call: TRBD1
j_call: TRBJ1-2

cdr3_nt: TGTGCCAGCAGCTTGTTCACAGGGAACAATCAGCCCCAGCATTTT
cdr3_aa: CASSLFTGNNQPQHF
clone_size: NA
v_call: TRBV28
d_call: NA
j_call: TRBJ1-5

cdr3_nt: TGTGCCAGCAACCTTGCGGGGAACACCGGGGAGCTGTTTTTT
cdr3_aa: CASNLAGNTGELFF
clone_size: many
v_call: TRBV28
d_call: NA
j_call: TRBJ2-2

cdr3_nt: TGTGCCAGCAGCACCCGGACAGGGGCTGGAAACACCATATATTTT
cdr3_aa: CASSTRTGAGNTIYF
clone_size: few
v_call: TRBV7-8
d_call: TRBD1
j_call: TRBJ1-3

cdr3_nt: TGTGCCATCAGTCCAGGGGACAGGGGCGATCAGCCCCAGCATTTT
cdr3_aa: CAISPGDRGDQPQHF
clone_size: few
v_call: TRBV10-3
d_call: TRBD1
j_call: TRBJ1-5

cdr3_nt: TGTGCCAGCAAGGAAGCGGGAGTACCCAATGAGCAGTTCTTC
cdr3_aa: CASKEAGVPNEQFF
clone_size: many
v_call: TRBV28
d_call: TRBD2
j_call: TRBJ2-1

cdr3_nt: TGTGCCTCCTACGGGACAGGCCCCTATGGCTACACCTTC
cdr3_aa: CASYGTGPYGYTF
clone_size: NA
v_call: TRBV11-2
d_call: TRBD1
j_call: TRBJ1-2

cdr3_nt: TGTGCCTGGAGTGTAGGGACGGGAAGGGAGCAGTTCTTC
cdr3_aa: CAWSVGTGREQFF
clone_size: many
v_call: TRBV30
d_call: NA
j_call: TRBJ2-1

cdr3_nt: TGTGCCAGTAGTATCCTTGGACAGGGGCAAGAGACCCAGTACTTC
cdr3_aa: CASSILGQGQETQYF
clone_size: NA
v_call: TRBV19
d_call: TRBD1
j_call: TRBJ2-5